These T cell receptor beta chains were read from a single sample in a study of shared clonotypes between healthy human individuals. Profiling relied on immunoSEQ multiplex PCR, and the TCRdb table lists in-frame clones only, not all of them. The sample holds roughly 500,000 clones; 90% to 96% are singletons and the top ten take approximately 0.067%. Sequencing was carried out using naive CD4+ T cells sorted from blood. These receptors all stem from a woman in her twenties or thirties in good health. CDR3s include the opening cysteine and the closing phenylalanine or tryptophan. A D gene is named only where the DNA matches it firmly. For some rows the clone size is stated as once, few or many, or as a class when expanded; others skip it.

D: TRBD1; V: TRBV5-1; length: 12; size: once; J: TRBJ1-1; CDR3: CASSLEGQRAFF; DNA: TGCGCCAGCAGCTTGGAGGGACAGCGTGCTTTCTTT
D: TRBD1; V: TRBV7-9; length: 11; size: few; J: TRBJ1-2; CDR3: CASNEGGGYTF; DNA: TGTGCCAGCAACGAAGGGGGCGGCTACACCTTC
D: .; V: TRBV14; length: 14; size: .; J: TRBJ2-3; CDR3: CASSLRQWTDTQYF; DNA: TGTGCCAGCAGCCTCCGACAGTGGACAGATACGCAGTATTTT
D: .; V: TRBV19; length: 11; size: few; J: TRBJ1-1; CDR3: CASSLGTEAFF; DNA: TGTGCCAGTAGTCTCGGCACTGAAGCTTTCTTT
D: .; V: TRBV29-1; length: 12; size: .; J: TRBJ1-1; CDR3: CSVDGGGTEAFF; DNA: TGCAGCGTTGATGGAGGGGGGACTGAAGCTTTCTTT
D: TRBD1; V: TRBV13; length: 16; size: .; J: TRBJ2-7; CDR3: CASSLVGQGASYEQYF; DNA: TGTGCCAGCAGCTTAGTGGGACAGGGGGCGTCCTACGAGCAGTACTTC
D: .; V: TRBV20-1; length: 10; size: .; J: TRBJ2-5; CDR3: CSGKRETQYF; DNA: TGCAGTGGCAAGAGGGAGACCCAGTACTTC
D: .; V: TRBV5-1; length: 17; size: once; J: TRBJ2-3; CDR3: CASSLVSGGLSTDTQYF; DNA: TGCGCCAGCAGCTTGGTGTCAGGCGGACTTAGCACAGATACGCAGTATTTT
D: TRBD2; V: TRBV5-4; length: 16; size: .; J: TRBJ2-5; CDR3: CASSLGLAGGAGPQYF; DNA: TGTGCCAGCAGCTTGGGACTAGCGGGAGGGGCCGGTCCCCAGTACTTC
D: TRBD2; V: TRBV7-9; length: 15; size: .; J: TRBJ2-1; CDR3: CASSLIAGVGNEQFF; DNA: TGTGCCAGCAGCTTAATAGCGGGAGTAGGGAATGAGCAGTTCTTC
D: TRBD1; V: TRBV10-2; length: 16; size: .; J: TRBJ2-5; CDR3: CASSAPDRGRGETQYF; DNA: TGCGCCAGCAGTGCACCTGACAGGGGGCGGGGGGAGACCCAGTACTTC